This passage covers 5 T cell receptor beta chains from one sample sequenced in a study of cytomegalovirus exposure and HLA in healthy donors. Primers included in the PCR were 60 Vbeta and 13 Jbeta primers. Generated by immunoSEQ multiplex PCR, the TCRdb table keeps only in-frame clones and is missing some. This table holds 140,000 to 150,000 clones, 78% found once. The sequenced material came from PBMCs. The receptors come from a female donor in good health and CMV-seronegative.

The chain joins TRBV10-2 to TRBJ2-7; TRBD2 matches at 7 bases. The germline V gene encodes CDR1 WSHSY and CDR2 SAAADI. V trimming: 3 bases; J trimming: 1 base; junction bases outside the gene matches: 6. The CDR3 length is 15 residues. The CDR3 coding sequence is TGCGCCAGCAGTGACATGCTAGCGGTATCCTACGAGCAGTACTTC. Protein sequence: CASSDMLAVSYEQYF.

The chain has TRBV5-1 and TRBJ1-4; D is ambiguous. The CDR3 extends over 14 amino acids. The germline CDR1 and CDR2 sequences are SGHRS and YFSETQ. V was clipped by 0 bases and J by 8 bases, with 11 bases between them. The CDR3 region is CASSLAREGEKLFF. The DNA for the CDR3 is TGCGCCAGCAGCTTGGCTAGGGAGGGAGAAAAACTGTTTTTT. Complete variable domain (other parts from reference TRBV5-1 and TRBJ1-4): KAGVTQTPRYLIKTRGQQVTLSCSPISGHRSVSWYQQTPGQGLQFLFEYFSETQRNKGNFPGRFSGRQFSNSRSEMNVSTLELGDSALYLCASSLAREGEKLFFGSGTQLSVL.

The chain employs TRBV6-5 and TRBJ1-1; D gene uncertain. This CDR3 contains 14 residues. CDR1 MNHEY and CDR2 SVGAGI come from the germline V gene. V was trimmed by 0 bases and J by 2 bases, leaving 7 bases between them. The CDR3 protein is CASSYSRINTEAFF. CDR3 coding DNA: TGTGCCAGCAGTTACTCGAGGATCAACACTGAAGCTTTCTTT.

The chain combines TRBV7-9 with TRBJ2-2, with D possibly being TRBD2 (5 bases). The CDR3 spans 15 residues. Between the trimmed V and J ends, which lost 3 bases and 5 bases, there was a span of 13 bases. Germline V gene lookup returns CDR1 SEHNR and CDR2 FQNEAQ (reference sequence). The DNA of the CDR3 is TGTGCCAGCAGCTTGCCGGACTCTGCAACCGGGGAGCTGTTTTTT. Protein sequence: CASSLPDSATGELFF.

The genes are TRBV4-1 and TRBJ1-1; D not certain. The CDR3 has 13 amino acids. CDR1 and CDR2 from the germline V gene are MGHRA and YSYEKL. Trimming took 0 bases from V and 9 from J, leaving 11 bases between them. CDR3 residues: CASSQERAGQAFF. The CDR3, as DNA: TGCGCCAGCAGCCAAGAGCGGGCGGGCCAAGCTTTCTTT.